This TCR beta chain was recovered during a study of a mutant IDH1 vaccine in newly diagnosed glioma. This CDR3 is 15 amino acids long. V gave up 2 bases and J gave up 2 bases; unmatched junction bases: 5. Germline CDR1 reads SGHNT; CDR2 reads YYREEE (reference sequence). Time point denoted: baseline, week 1 (first vaccination visit). Treatment denoted: pre-vaccination baseline after standard-of-care therapy. Each donor presented with a new WHO grade 3 or 4 astrocytoma that tested IDH1-mutant and showed ATRX loss. This clone was found a few times. Here immunoSEQ multiplex PCR was the method, and the copy in TCRdb shows in-frame clones only, minus some. The sample yields about 46,000 clones, about nine tenths seen once.

Material: PBMCs, obtained from a glioma patient treated with radiotherapy, temozolomide or both. The chain joins TRBV5-4 to TRBJ1-1, with 8 bases lining up with TRBD1. This receptor was identified in a man in his forties with glioma. The CDR3 sequence is CASSFTGGGNTEAFF. CDR3 nucleotide sequence: TGTGCCAGCAGCTTCACAGGGGGGGGAAACACTGAAGCTTTCTTT.